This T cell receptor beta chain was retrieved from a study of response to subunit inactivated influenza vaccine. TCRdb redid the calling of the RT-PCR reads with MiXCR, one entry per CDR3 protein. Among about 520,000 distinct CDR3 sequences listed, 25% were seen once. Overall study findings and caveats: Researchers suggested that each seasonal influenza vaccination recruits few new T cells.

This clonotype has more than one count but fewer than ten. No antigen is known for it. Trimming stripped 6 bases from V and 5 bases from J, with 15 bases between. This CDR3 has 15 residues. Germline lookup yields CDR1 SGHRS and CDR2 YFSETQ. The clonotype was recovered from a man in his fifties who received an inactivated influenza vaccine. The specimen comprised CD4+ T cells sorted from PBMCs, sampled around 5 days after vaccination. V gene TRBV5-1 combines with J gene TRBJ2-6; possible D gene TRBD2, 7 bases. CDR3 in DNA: TGCGCCAGCACAGGGGAGGGGTACAGGGCCAACGTCCTGACTTTC. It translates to CASTGEGYRANVLTF.